Shown below are 27 T cell receptor beta chains from a single sample sequenced in a study of blood T cell repertoires in COVID-19. Sequencing used immunoSEQ multiplex PCR; TCRdb keeps in-frame clones, though not all of them. The sample includes 200,000 to 250,000 clones, about 80% seen only once; the top ten take approximately 1.9%. Material for sequencing was peripheral blood. The receptors originated from an elderly woman with acute or convalescent COVID-19.

V is TRBV5-1 and J is TRBJ2-5; TRBD2 aligns across 10 bases. The CDR3 is 13 amino acids. The germline V gene encodes CDR1 SGHRS and CDR2 YFSETQ. After removal of 7 bases from V and 3 bases from J, the junction contained 3 bases not matched to a gene. CDR3 loop: CASRLAGEETQYF. CDR3 in DNA: TGCGCCAGCCGACTAGCGGGTGAAGAGACCCAGTACTTC. The entire variable domain, with the rest obtained from reference TRBV5-1 and TRBJ2-5, is as follows: KAGVTQTPRYLIKTRGQQVTLSCSPISGHRSVSWYQQTPGQGLQFLFEYFSETQRNKGNFPGRFSGRQFSNSRSEMNVSTLELGDSALYLCASRLAGEETQYFGPGTRLLVL.

The V gene is TRBV21-1, the J gene TRBJ2-3; the D call of TRBD2 is as the table states it, not checked on the DNA. TRBV21-1 is an annotated pseudogene. The CDR3 sequence is 18 residues long. CDR3 loop: CASSKVGSASGSSDTQYF. CDR3 DNA: TGTGCCAGCAGCAAAGTCGGGTCGGCTAGCGGGAGTTCAGATACGCAGTATTTT.

This rearrangement joins TRBV7-9 to TRBJ1-5; D gene unclear. V was clipped by 4 bases and J by 2 bases, with 15 bases between them. This CDR3 spans 16 amino acids. Germline V gives CDR1 SEHNR, CDR2 FQNEAQ (reference sequence). CDR3 sequence (DNA): TGTGCCAGCAGCTCTTCGACACGGTATGGCAATCAGCCCCAGCATTTT. Its translation is CASSSSTRYGNQPQHF.

The DNA of the CDR3 is TGTGCCAGCAGTGAATTGGGCGGGGGGCGGACCGGGGAGCTGTTTTTT. It is translated as CASSELGGGRTGELFF. The rearrangement uses TRBV25-1 and TRBJ2-2, with 8 positions matching TRBD2. CDR1 is MGHDK, CDR2 SYGVNS, per germline. The length of the CDR3 is 16 residues. The trim removed 1 base at V and 5 bases at J, leaving 6 bases unmatched.

This clone has just a few counts. For the CDR3, the DNA is TGTGCCAGCAGCCCAGACAGCTATGGCTACACCTTC. This gives the protein CASSPDSYGYTF. The gene calls are TRBV9 and TRBJ1-2; the D gene is possibly TRBD1 (5 bases). This CDR3 is built from 12 residues. Trimming removed 4 bases at V and 4 bases at J, with 8 bases between. CDR1 is SGDLS, CDR2 YYNGEE, per germline.

The J gene is TRBJ2-1, the V gene TRBV12-3 or TRBV12-4; D might be TRBD2 (6 bases). Trimming left V 6 bases short and J 3 bases short, with 9 bases between. This CDR3 has 13 amino acids. The CDR3 DNA reads as TGTGCCAGCAGGAACGGGGGCTACAATGAGCAGTTCTTC. The encoded protein is CASRNGGYNEQFF.

The V and J genes are TRBV18 and TRBJ2-2, with D uncertain. V dropped 3 bases and J dropped 1 base, with 6 bases sitting between them. Germline V gene lookup returns CDR1 KGHSH and CDR2 LQKENI. The CDR3 totals 14 residues. The CDR3 coding sequence is TGTGCCAGCTCACCCCCCTTGAACACCGGGGAGCTGTTTTTT. Translated, it gives CASSPPLNTGELFF. Drawing the rest from reference TRBV18 and TRBJ2-2, the complete variable domain is NAGVMQNPRHLVRRRGQEARLRCSPMKGHSHVYWYRQLPEEGLKFMVYLQKENIIDESGMPKERFSAEFPKEGPSILRIQQVVRGDSAAYFCASSPPLNTGELFFGEGSRLTVL.

Only a few counts were recorded for this clone. The rearrangement uses TRBV5-1 and TRBJ1-3; no definite D call. Germline V gives CDR1 SGHRS, CDR2 YFSETQ. CDR3 length equals 13 residues. The V end lost 0 bases, the J end lost 4 bases, and 5 bases lay between the germline ends. The CDR3 region is CASSLEQGNTIYF. The CDR3 DNA follows: TGCGCCAGCAGCTTGGAACAGGGAAACACCATATATTTT.

The DNA for the CDR3 is TGTGCCAGCAGCGTAGGAACAGCGGGCTACGGAGATACGCAGTATTTT. As protein: CASSVGTAGYGDTQYF. The chain couples TRBV9 to TRBJ2-3; tentatively, D is TRBD2 (6 bases). From germline, CDR1 is SGDLS and CDR2 YYNGEE. Trimming removed 0 bases from V and 5 bases from J, with 16 bases in between. The CDR3 length is 16 residues.

Comments on this clone: Within the sample, other DNA sequences also encode this same CDR3. The chain couples TRBV12-3 or TRBV12-4 to TRBJ1-5; possibly TRBD1 for D (6 bases). There are 13 residues in the CDR3. V lost 5 bases and J lost 3, with 8 bases in between. The CDR3 DNA reads TGTGCCAGCAGTGGACAGTCCAATCAGCCCCAGCATTTT. The encoded protein is CASSGQSNQPQHF.

The chain is built from TRBV28 and TRBJ1-3; a weak D match, TRBD1 (5 bases). Trimming shortened V by 3 bases and J by 4 bases, and 10 bases separated the two germline ends. Germline V gene sequence: CDR1 MDHEN, CDR2 SYDVKM. This CDR3 is built from 14 residues. The CDR3 spells CASSFGGFGNTIYF. The DNA for the CDR3 is TGTGCCAGCAGTTTCGGGGGGTTCGGAAACACCATATATTTT.

The chain carries TRBV29-1 and TRBJ2-5; D may be TRBD1 (5 bases). This CDR3 comprises 13 residues. Trimming pared 3 bases from V and 7 bases from J, leaving 15 bases between. Per germline, CDR1 SQVTM and CDR2 ANQGSEA. DNA for the CDR3: TGCAGCGTTGAGGGGCAGGGAACCGGGACCCAGTACTTC. This translates into CSVEGQGTGTQYF.

In this sample, this clone turned up a few times. The chain couples TRBV14 to TRBJ1-2; D remains ambiguous. CDR1 and CDR2 (germline): SGHDN, FVKESK. With 0 bases removed from V and 1 base from J, the gap between germline ends came to 9 bases. The CDR3 runs to 15 residues. The DNA of the CDR3 is TGTGCCAGCAGCCAAGATCCTCGGGATAACTATGGCTACACCTTC. The encoded protein is CASSQDPRDNYGYTF.

The chain has TRBV15 and TRBJ2-1; weak D call: TRBD2 (6 bases). The V end was cut by 5 bases, the J end by 8 bases, with 22 bases between. The CDR3 length is 16 residues. Germline-derived CDR1 and CDR2 are LNHNV and YYDKDF (reference sequence). The CDR3 loop reads CATSPTGTRKLDEQFF. CDR3 in DNA: TGTGCCACCAGCCCTACCGGGACTCGAAAGCTCGATGAGCAGTTCTTC. Complete variable domain (other parts from reference TRBV15 and TRBJ2-1): DAMVIQNPRYQVTQFGKPVTLSCSQTLNHNVMYWYQQKSSQAPKLLFHYYDKDFNNEADTPDNFQSRRPNTSFCFLDIRSPGLGDTAMYLCATSPTGTRKLDEQFFGPGTRLTVL.

The rearrangement links TRBV5-1 to TRBJ2-7; a possible D gene is TRBD2 (6 bases). Germline-derived CDR1 and CDR2 are SGHRS and YFSETQ. Trimming removed 5 bases at V and 4 bases at J, with 16 bases between. CDR3 size: 14 residues. This chain's CDR3 is CASSPPSRGYEQYF. The CDR3 DNA reads TGCGCCAGCAGTCCCCCCTCGCGGGGTTACGAGCAGTACTTC. Together with reference TRBV5-1 and TRBJ2-7, the CDR3 gives the full variable domain: KAGVTQTPRYLIKTRGQQVTLSCSPISGHRSVSWYQQTPGQGLQFLFEYFSETQRNKGNFPGRFSGRQFSNSRSEMNVSTLELGDSALYLCASSPPSRGYEQYFGPGTRLTVT.

This clone occurred a few times. The gene calls are TRBV2 and TRBJ2-7; 7 nucleotides line up with TRBD1. The CDR3 runs to 12 residues. Germline-derived CDR1 and CDR2 are SNHLY and FYNNEI. Trimming cost V 3 bases and J 9 bases; bases outside gene matches: 5. CDR3 bases: TGTGCCAGCAGTGACGACAGGGTGAGGCAGTACTTC. It yields the protein CASSDDRVRQYF.

This clone has just a few counts. The chain couples TRBV19 to TRBJ1-2, with a tentative D call TRBD1 (6 bases). V lost 4 bases, J lost 3 bases, and 18 bases lay in between. This CDR3 comprises 16 residues. Germline-derived CDR1 and CDR2 are LNHDA and SQIVND (reference sequence). CDR3 in DNA: TGTGCCAGTAGTACCCAGGGACAAAAAGGGGACTATGGCTACACCTTC. Its protein product is CASSTQGQKGDYGYTF.

The V call is TRBV4-2, the J call TRBJ2-1; a possible D gene is TRBD1 (5 bases). V was cut by 0 bases and J by 0 bases, with 12 bases left in between. CDR1 and CDR2 from the germline V gene are LGHNA and YNFKEQ. The CDR3 length is 17 residues. This CDR3 reads CASSQDTGGISYNEQFF. Written as DNA, the CDR3 is TGTGCCAGCAGCCAAGATACAGGCGGAATCTCCTACAATGAGCAGTTCTTC.

This clone has just one count. The chain carries TRBV3-1 (or the pseudogene TRBV3-2) and TRBJ1-2; TRBD1 matches 7 bases. Germline V gene lookup returns CDR1 LGHDT and CDR2 YNNKEL (reference sequence). The CDR3 has 13 residues. The V and J ends lost 1 base and 8 bases, in that order; junction bases with no gene match: 4. This CDR3 reads CASSQAQGDGYTF. The CDR3 DNA sequence: TGTGCCAGCAGCCAAGCTCAGGGGGACGGCTACACCTTC.

The chain has TRBV7-3 and TRBJ2-3; D call uncertain. In germline, CDR1 is SGHTA, CDR2 FQGTGA. The V and J ends lost 5 bases and 2 bases respectively, with 11 bases between them. The CDR3 spans 14 residues. CDR3 in amino acids: CASSPGHSTDTQYF. CDR3 sequence (DNA): TGTGCCAGCAGCCCCGGTCACTCCACAGATACGCAGTATTTT.

J is TRBJ1-5 and V is TRBV19; TRBD1 aligns across 10 bases. Germline CDR1 LNHDA, CDR2 SQIVND (reference sequence). J was trimmed by 2 bases and V by 5 bases; bases with no gene match: 9. This CDR3 spans 17 amino acids. The CDR3 spells CASSVGQGVFGNQPQHF. DNA for the CDR3: TGTGCCAGTAGTGTAGGACAGGGGGTATTTGGCAATCAGCCCCAGCATTTT. Drawing the rest from reference TRBV19 and TRBJ1-5, the complete variable domain is DGGITQSPKYLFRKEGQNVTLSCEQNLNHDAMYWYRQDPGQGLRLIYYSQIVNDFQKGDIAEGYSVSREKKESFPLTVTSAQKNPTAFYLCASSVGQGVFGNQPQHFGDGTRLSIL.

This clone was counted only a few times. The V gene is TRBV3-1 (or the pseudogene TRBV3-2), the J gene TRBJ2-3, with 15 bases that match TRBD2. With 0 bases clipped from V and 4 bases from J, the junction kept 2 bases outside the gene matches. Germline V gene lookup returns CDR1 LGHDT and CDR2 YNNKEL (reference sequence). CDR3 length: 17 residues. The DNA of the CDR3 is TGTGCCAGCAGCCAAGATCGGACTAGCGGGGGGGCAGATACGCAGTATTTT. Amino acid sequence: CASSQDRTSGGADTQYF.

This chain links TRBV19 with TRBJ1-1; no definite D call. The CDR3 spans 13 residues. CDR1 is LNHDA and CDR2 is SQIVND in the germline V gene (reference sequence). V was shortened by 1 base and J by 7 bases, with 10 bases between the two germline ends. CDR3 coding DNA: TGTGCCAGTAGTATAGCGTACAGAGTTGAAGCTTTCTTT. The encoded protein is CASSIAYRVEAFF.

V and J are TRBV7-2 and TRBJ2-1; 8 bases align to TRBD2. Germline CDR1 reads SGHTA; CDR2 reads FQGNSA. V dropped 2 bases and J dropped 0; count of bases not matched to a gene: 3. CDR3 length equals 16 residues. As DNA, the CDR3 is TGTGCCAGCAGCTTATATGGGACTAGCTCCTACAATGAGCAGTTCTTC. Protein product: CASSLYGTSSYNEQFF.

The chain combines TRBV4-2 with TRBJ1-2; D is undetermined. Germline CDR1 reads LGHNA; CDR2 reads YNFKEQ. The CDR3 sequence is 14 residues long. V was clipped by 0 bases and J by 4 bases, with 9 bases between them. The CDR3 DNA reads as TGTGCCAGCAGCCAAGAGGGTCGGGGCTATGGCTACACCTTC. Translated, it gives CASSQEGRGYGYTF.

There are many counts of this clone. The chain links TRBV7-2 to TRBJ1-5; a weak D match, TRBD1 (5 bases). Per germline, CDR1 SGHTA and CDR2 FQGNSA. The CDR3 loop spans 14 amino acids. The V end was cut by 6 bases, the J end by 1 base, with 10 bases between. The chain's CDR3 is CASRNGQSNQPQHF. CDR3 nucleotides: TGTGCCAGCAGAAACGGACAAAGCAATCAGCCCCAGCATTTT. Full variable domain (remainder filled in from reference TRBV7-2 and TRBJ1-5): GAGVSQSPSNKVTEKGKDVELRCDPISGHTALYWYRQSLGQGLEFLIYFQGNSAPDKSGLPSDRFSAERTGGSVSTLTIQRTQQEDSAVYLCASRNGQSNQPQHFGDGTRLSIL.

This clone was observed a single time. The chain couples TRBV7-3 to TRBJ2-1; 10 bases are shared with TRBD2. The CDR3 loop spans 19 amino acids. CDR1 is SGHTA and CDR2 is FQGTGA in the germline V gene. With V trimmed by 1 base and J by 0 bases, 9 bases remained unmatched. The CDR3 bases are TGTGCCAGCAGCTTAATTATCAGCGGGGGGGCGAGCTCCTACAATGAGCAGTTCTTC. Encoded protein: CASSLIISGGASSYNEQFF.